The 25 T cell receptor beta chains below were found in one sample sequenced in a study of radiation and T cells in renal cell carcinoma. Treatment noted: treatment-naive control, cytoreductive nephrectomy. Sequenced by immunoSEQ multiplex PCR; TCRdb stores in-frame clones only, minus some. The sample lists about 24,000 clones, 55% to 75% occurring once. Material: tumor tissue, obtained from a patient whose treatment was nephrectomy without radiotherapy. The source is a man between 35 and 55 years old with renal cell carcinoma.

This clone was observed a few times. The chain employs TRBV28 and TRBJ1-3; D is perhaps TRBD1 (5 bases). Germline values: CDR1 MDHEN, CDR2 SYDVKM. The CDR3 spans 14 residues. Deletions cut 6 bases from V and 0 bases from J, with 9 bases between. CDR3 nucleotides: TGTGCCAGCAGGAGGACATACTCTGGAAACACCATATATTTT. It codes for CASRRTYSGNTIYF.

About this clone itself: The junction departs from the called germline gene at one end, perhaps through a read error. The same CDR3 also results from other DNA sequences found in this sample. CDR3 protein: CRVAGGLGSGANVLTF. The DNA of the CDR3 is TGCCGCGTTGCGGGGGGGCTGGGCTCTGGGGCCAACGTCCTGACTTTC. V gene TRBV29-1 combines with J gene TRBJ2-6, with 9 nucleotides matching TRBD2. The CDR3 is 16 residues long. Germline V gene sequence: CDR1 SQVTM, CDR2 ANQGSEA.

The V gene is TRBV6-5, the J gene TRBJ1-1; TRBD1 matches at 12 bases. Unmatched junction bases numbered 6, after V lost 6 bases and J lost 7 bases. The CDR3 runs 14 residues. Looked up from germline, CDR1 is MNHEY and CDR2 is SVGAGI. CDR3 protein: CASSMGQGAVEAFF. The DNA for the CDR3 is TGTGCCAGCAGCATGGGACAGGGGGCTGTTGAAGCTTTCTTT.

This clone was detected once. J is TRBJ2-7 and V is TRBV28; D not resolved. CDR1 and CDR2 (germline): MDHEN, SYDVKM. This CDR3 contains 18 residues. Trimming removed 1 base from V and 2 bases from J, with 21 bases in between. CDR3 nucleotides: TGTGCCAGCAGTTTATTTGGGATTCTTCCTGTCCTAACCTACGAGCAGTACTTC. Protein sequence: CASSLFGILPVLTYEQYF.

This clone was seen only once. In nucleotides, the CDR3 is TGTGCCAGCAGCCTGAGCTCGGGGTCGCACTATGGCTACACCTTC. It codes for CASSLSSGSHYGYTF. The chain employs TRBV7-9 and TRBJ1-2; D gene unclear. Trimming took off 5 bases at V and 3 bases at J, with 16 bases between the two ends. Per the germline V gene, CDR1 is SEHNR and CDR2 is FQNEAQ (reference sequence). CDR3 length: 15 residues.

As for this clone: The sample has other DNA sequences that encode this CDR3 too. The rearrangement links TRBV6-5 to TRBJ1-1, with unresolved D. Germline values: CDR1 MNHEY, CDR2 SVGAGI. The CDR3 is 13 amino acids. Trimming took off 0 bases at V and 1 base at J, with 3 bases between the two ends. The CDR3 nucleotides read TGTGCCAGCAGTTACTCGAGGAACACTGAAGCTTTCTTT. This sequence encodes CASSYSRNTEAFF.

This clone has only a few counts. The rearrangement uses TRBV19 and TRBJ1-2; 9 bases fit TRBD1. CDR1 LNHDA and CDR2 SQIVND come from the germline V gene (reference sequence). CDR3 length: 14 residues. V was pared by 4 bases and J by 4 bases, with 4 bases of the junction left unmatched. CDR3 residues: CASSRDREAYGYTF. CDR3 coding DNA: TGTGCCAGTAGTAGGGACAGGGAGGCCTATGGCTACACCTTC.

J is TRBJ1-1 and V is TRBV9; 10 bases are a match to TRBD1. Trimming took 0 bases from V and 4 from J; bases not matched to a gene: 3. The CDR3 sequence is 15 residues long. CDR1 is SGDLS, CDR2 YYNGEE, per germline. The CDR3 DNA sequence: TGTGCCAGCAGCGTAGTGACAGGGGGCGGCACTGAAGCTTTCTTT. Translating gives CASSVVTGGGTEAFF.

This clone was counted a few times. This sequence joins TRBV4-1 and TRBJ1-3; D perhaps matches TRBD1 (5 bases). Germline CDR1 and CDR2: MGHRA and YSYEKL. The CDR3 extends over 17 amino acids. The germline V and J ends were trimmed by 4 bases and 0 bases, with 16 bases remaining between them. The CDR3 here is CASSRSIDSFSGNTIYF. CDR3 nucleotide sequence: TGCGCCAGCAGCCGATCGATAGACAGCTTCTCTGGAAACACCATATATTTT.

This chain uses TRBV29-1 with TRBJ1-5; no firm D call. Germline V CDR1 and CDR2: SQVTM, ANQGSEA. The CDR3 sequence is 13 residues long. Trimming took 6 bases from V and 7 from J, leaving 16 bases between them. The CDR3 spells CSVSDGRRQPQHF. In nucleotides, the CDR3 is TGCAGCGTCTCGGACGGACGGCGGCAGCCCCAGCATTTT. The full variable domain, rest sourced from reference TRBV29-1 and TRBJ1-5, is SAVISQKPSRDICQRGTSLTIQCQVDSQVTMMFWYRQQPGQSLTLIATANQGSEATYESGFVIDKFPISRPNLTFSTLTVSNMSPEDSSIYLCSVSDGRRQPQHFGDGTRLSIL.

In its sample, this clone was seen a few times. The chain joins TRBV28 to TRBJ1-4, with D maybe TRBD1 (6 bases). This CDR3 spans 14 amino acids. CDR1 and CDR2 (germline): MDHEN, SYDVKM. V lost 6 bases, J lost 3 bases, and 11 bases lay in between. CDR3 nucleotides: TGTGCCAGCAGCCAAGGGGGGGCTAATGAAAAACTGTTTTTT. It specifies CASSQGGANEKLFF.

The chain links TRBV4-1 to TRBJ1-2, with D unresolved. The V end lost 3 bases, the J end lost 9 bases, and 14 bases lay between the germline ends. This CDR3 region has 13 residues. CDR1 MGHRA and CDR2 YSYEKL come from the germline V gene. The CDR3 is CASSHLSRWSYTF. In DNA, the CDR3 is TGCGCCAGCAGCCATCTGAGCAGGTGGAGCTACACCTTC.

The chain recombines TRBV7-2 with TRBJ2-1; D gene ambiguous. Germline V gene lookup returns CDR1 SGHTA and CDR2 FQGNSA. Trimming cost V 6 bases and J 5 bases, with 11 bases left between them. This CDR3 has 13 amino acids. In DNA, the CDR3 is TGTGCCAGCAGTAGGGTTCAACACAATGAGCAGTTCTTC. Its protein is CASSRVQHNEQFF.

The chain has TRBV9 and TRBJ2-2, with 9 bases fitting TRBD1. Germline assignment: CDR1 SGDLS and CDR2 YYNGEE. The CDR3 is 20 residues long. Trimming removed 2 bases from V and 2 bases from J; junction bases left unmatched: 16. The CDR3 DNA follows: TGTGCCAGCAGCGTCCCGGGACAGGGTGCCCCTCCGCCTAACACCGGGGAGCTGTTTTTT. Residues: CASSVPGQGAPPPNTGELFF.

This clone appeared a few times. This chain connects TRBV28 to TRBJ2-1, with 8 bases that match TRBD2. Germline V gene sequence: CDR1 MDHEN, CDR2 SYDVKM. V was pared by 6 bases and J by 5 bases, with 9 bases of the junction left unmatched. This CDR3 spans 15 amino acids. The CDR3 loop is CASSAGGRGDNEQFF. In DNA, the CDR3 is TGTGCCAGCAGCGCGGGGGGCCGAGGGGACAATGAGCAGTTCTTC. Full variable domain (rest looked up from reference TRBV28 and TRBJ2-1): DVKVTQSSRYLVKRTGEKVFLECVQDMDHENMFWYRQDPGLGLRLIYFSYDVKMKEKGDIPEGYSVSREKKERFSLILESASTNQTSMYLCASSAGGRGDNEQFFGPGTRLTVL.

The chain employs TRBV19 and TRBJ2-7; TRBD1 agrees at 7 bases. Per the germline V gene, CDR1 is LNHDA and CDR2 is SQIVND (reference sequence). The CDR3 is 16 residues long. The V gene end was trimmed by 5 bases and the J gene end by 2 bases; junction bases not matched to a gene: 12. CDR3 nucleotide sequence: TGTGCCAGTAGTCTGAGACAGGGCCTCATTCCCTACGAGCAGTACTTC. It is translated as CASSLRQGLIPYEQYF.

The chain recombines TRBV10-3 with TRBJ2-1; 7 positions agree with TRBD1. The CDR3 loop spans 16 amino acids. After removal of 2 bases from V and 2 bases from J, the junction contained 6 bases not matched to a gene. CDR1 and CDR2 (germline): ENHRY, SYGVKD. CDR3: CAISERTGATYNEQFF. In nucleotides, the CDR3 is TGTGCCATCAGTGAGAGAACAGGGGCTACCTACAATGAGCAGTTCTTC.

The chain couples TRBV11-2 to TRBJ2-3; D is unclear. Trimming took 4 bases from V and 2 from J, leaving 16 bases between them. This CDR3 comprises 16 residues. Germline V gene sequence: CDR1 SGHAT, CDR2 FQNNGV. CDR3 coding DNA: TGTGCCAGCAGCTCCCCCCCTAAGGCGGTCACAGATACGCAGTATTTT. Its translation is CASSSPPKAVTDTQYF.

DNA of the CDR3: TGTGCCAGCAGCTTGTTAACAACGAACACCGGGGAGCTGTTTTTT. This translates into CASSLLTTNTGELFF. This chain connects TRBV5-5 to TRBJ2-2; no firm D call. Per the germline V gene, CDR1 is SGHKS and CDR2 is YYEKEE (reference sequence). Trimming removed 1 base at V and 0 bases at J, with 7 bases between. This CDR3 has 15 residues. The whole variable domain, filled in from reference TRBV5-5 and TRBJ2-2, reads DAGVTQSPTHLIKTRGQQVTLRCSPISGHKSVSWYQQVLGQGPQFIFQYYEKEERGRGNFPDRFSARQFPNYSSELNVNALLLGDSALYLCASSLLTTNTGELFFGEGSRLTVL.

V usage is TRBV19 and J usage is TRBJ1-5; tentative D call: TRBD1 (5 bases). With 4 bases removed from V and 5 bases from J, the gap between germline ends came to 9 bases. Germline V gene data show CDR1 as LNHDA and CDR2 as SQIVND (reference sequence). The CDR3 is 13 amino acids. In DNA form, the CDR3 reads TGTGCCAGTAGTAGTCAGGGAGATCAGCCCCAGCATTTT. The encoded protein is CASSSQGDQPQHF.

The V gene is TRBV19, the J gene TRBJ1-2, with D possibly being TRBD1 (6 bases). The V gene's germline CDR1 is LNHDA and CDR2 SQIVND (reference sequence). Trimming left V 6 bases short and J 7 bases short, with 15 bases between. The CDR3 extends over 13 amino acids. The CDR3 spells CASSLRDRSGYTF. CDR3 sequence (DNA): TGTGCCAGTAGCCTCCGAGACAGGTCTGGCTACACCTTC.

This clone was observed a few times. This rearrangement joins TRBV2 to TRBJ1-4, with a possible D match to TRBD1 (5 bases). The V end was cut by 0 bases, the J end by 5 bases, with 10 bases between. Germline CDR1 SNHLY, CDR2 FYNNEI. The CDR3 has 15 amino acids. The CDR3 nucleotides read TGTGCCAGCAGTGAAGCCGGGACTCGCAATGAAAAACTGTTTTTT. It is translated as CASSEAGTRNEKLFF.

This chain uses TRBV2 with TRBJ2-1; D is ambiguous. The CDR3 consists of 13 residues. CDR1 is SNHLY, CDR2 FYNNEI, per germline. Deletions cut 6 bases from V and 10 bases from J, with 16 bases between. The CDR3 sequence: CASRKTVGFEQFF. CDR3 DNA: TGTGCCAGCAGAAAGACTGTCGGGTTCGAGCAGTTCTTC. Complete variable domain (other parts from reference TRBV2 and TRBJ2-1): EPEVTQTPSHQVTQMGQEVILRCVPISNHLYFYWYRQILGQKVEFLVSFYNNEISEKSEIFDDQFSVERPDGSNFTLKIRSTKLEDSAMYFCASRKTVGFEQFFGPGTRLTVL.

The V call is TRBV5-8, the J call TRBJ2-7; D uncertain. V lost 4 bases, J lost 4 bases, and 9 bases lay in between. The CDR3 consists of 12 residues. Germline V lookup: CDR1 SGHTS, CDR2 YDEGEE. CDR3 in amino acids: CASSPQRYEQYV. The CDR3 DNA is TGTGCCAGCAGCCCCCAGAGGTACGAGCAGTACGTC.

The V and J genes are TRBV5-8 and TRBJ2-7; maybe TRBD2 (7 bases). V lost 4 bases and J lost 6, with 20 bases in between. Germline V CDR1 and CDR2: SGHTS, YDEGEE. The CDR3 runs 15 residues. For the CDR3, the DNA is TGTGCCAGCAGCACCGGGGGGCTCCCTATGACCGAGCAGTACTTC. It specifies CASSTGGLPMTEQYF.